Listed below are T cell receptor beta chains from one sample, sequenced in a study of control samples from healthy donors and cancer patients. Assay used: immunoSEQ multiplex PCR; TCRdb lists only in-frame clones, some missing. The sample includes approximately 130,000 clones, more than 75% seen only once; the top ten take over 10%. Material: blood. The receptors come from a man aged 25-45 years in good health. The CDR3 runs from the conserved cysteine through the conserved F or W. The D gene is left open where the match is weak. A clone size is listed for some rows: how often the clone was seen (once, few, many), or a class if it is expanded.

d_gene	v_gene	j_gene	abundance	CDR3nt	CDR3aa
NA	TRBV18	TRBJ1-3	NA	TGTGCCAGCTCACCACCGGCCCAGGGGATGGCTGGAAACACCATATATTTT	CASSPPAQGMAGNTIYF
NA	TRBV29-1	TRBJ2-7	NA	TGCAGCGTTGAAGCCGATCAGGGATACGAGCAGTACTTC	CSVEADQGYEQYF
NA	TRBV3-1/TRBV3-2	TRBJ1-5	once	TGTGCCAGCAGCCAAGATATGACTCAGCCCCAGCATTTT	CASSQDMTQPQHF
TRBD1	TRBV2	TRBJ1-1	NA	TGTGCCAGCAGGACTGGGACAGGAGCCGCCACTGAAGCTTTCTTT	CASRTGTGAATEAFF
NA	TRBV5-6	TRBJ2-5	NA	TGTGCCAGCAGCTTGGTGGCAGGTTTCAGGGAGACCCAGTACTTC	CASSLVAGFRETQYF
NA	TRBV7-2	TRBJ1-2	NA	TGTGCCAGCAGCCCTAGACAGGCTGCCTATGGCTACACCTTC	CASSPRQAAYGYTF
TRBD1	TRBV5-1	TRBJ1-1	NA	TGCGCCAGCAGCTTGCGACCGGGACAGGGGAACACTGAAGCTTTCTTT	CASSLRPGQGNTEAFF
NA	TRBV6-1	TRBJ1-6	few	TGTGCCAGCAGTGAGGCACGGGTCGCCCTGAATTCACCCCTCCACTTT	CASSEARVALNSPLHF
NA	TRBV12-3/TRBV12-4	TRBJ1-2	NA	TGTGCCAGCAGTTCGGGACTCTATGGCTACACCTTC	CASSSGLYGYTF
TRBD2	TRBV5-1	TRBJ2-5	once	TGCGCCAGCAGCGACGGGACTAGCGGGGGTAAAGAGACCCAGTACTTC	CASSDGTSGGKETQYF
NA	TRBV9	TRBJ2-7	once	TGTGCCAGCAGCGTAGGGCGACAGGCTTCCGAGCAGTACTTC	CASSVGRQASEQYF
NA	TRBV4-1	TRBJ2-5	NA	TGCGCCAGCAGCCAAGAGAGGAGTGGGGCGACAGAGACCCAGTACTTC	CASSQERSGATETQYF
NA	TRBV27	TRBJ1-2	once	TGTGCCAGCAGTTCAGACGGGAATAACTATGGCTACACCTTC	CASSSDGNNYGYTF
NA	TRBV12-3/TRBV12-4	TRBJ1-2	NA	TGTGCCAGCAGTTTCACCGGGAGTCATGGCTACACCTTC	CASSFTGSHGYTF
NA	TRBV9	TRBJ1-3	NA	TGTGCCAGTCACAGTGGCTCTGGAAACACCATATATTTT	CASHSGSGNTIYF
TRBD1	TRBV5-1	TRBJ2-5	NA	TGCGCCAGCAGCATTACAGGGGACGGGGAGACCCAGTACTTC	CASSITGDGETQYF
NA	TRBV10-1	TRBJ1-2	NA	TGCGCCAGCAGTGTCATCCCGGGAGGCGGCTACACCTTC	CASSVIPGGGYTF
NA	TRBV3-1/TRBV3-2	TRBJ2-3	NA	TGTGCCAGCAGCCATTCAGGGGGGACGCAGTATTTT	CASSHSGGTQYF
NA	TRBV4-1	TRBJ1-2	NA	TGCGCCAGCAGCCTTCCTCGCCTGACTGGGAGCCCCTATGGCTACACCTTC	CASSLPRLTGSPYGYTF
NA	TRBV5-1	TRBJ1-5	NA	TGCGCCAGCAGCTTGGCCGGGCGACGAAATCAGCCCCAGCATTTT	CASSLAGRRNQPQHF
NA	TRBV27	TRBJ2-7	NA	TGTGCCAGCAGTTTTAGGTCTCTCAGGTGGGGACACTACGAGCAGTACTTC	CASSFRSLRWGHYEQYF
NA	TRBV2	TRBJ1-5	few	TGTGCCAGCAGTGGTCCTGCGACCGGGGAGGAAGAGCCCCAGCATTTT	CASSGPATGEEEPQHF
TRBD1	TRBV5-5	TRBJ1-2	NA	TGTGCCAGCAGCGACTTACGACAGGGGAGGGCCTATGGCTACACCTTC	CASSDLRQGRAYGYTF
NA	TRBV2	TRBJ2-2	once	TGTGCCAGCACAGTGGACACCGGGGAGCTGTTTTTT	CASTVDTGELFF
NA	TRBV19	TRBJ1-3	NA	TGTGCCAGTAGTCCGGCAGGGGCCTCTCTGAGCTCTGGAAACACCATATATTTT	CASSPAGASLSSGNTIYF
TRBD1	TRBV27	TRBJ1-1	NA	TGTGCCAGCAGTGATGTACAGGGGTTCGCGATCCGGGCTTTCTTT	CASSDVQGFAIRAFF
NA	TRBV28	TRBJ1-3	few	TGTGCCAGCAGGGAAGACCTAAGGGTCTCTGGAAACACCATATATTTT	CASREDLRVSGNTIYF
NA	TRBV19	TRBJ2-2	NA	TGTGCCAGTGGACTGACTGGTCACGGGGAGCTGTTTTTT	CASGLTGHGELFF
NA	TRBV4-1	TRBJ1-5	NA	TGCGCCAGCAGCCAAAACTTCGAAGTTGAGACAGAAAATCAGCCCCAGCATTTT	CASSQNFEVETENQPQHF
NA	TRBV7-2	TRBJ1-2	NA	TGTGCCAGCAGTCGTTACACCGCCGGCGGCTACACCTTC	CASSRYTAGGYTF
NA	TRBV3-1/TRBV3-2	TRBJ1-6	NA	TGTGCCAGCAGCCAAGATCTAAGGAATTCACCCCTCCACTTT	CASSQDLRNSPLHF
TRBD1	TRBV7-9	TRBJ1-1	NA	TGTGCCAGCAGCTTAGGACAGGGTCTGAACACTGAAGCTTTCTTT	CASSLGQGLNTEAFF
NA	TRBV19	TRBJ2-2	NA	TGTGCCAGTAGTCTCTATATTACCGGGGAGCTGTTTTTT	CASSLYITGELFF
TRBD1	TRBV7-9	TRBJ1-5	NA	TGTGCCACCATGGAGGGGGCAGGTCAGCCCCAGCATTTT	CATMEGAGQPQHF
NA	TRBV7-2	TRBJ1-2	NA	TGTGCCAGCAGCTTAGTCCCCGACAGCAGATATGGCTACACCTTC	CASSLVPDSRYGYTF
NA	TRBV29-1	TRBJ2-4	NA	TGCAGCGGGGTTTCAGCAGCCAAAAACATTCAGTACTTC	CSGVSAAKNIQYF
NA	TRBV7-9	TRBJ1-2	NA	TGTGCCAGCAGCCCTTGGACAGATGGCTACACCTTC	CASSPWTDGYTF
NA	TRBV5-1	TRBJ2-5	NA	TGCGCCAGCAGCTTGGGGGAAGAGACCCAGTACTTC	CASSLGEETQYF
NA	TRBV7-9	TRBJ2-7	NA	TGTGCCAGCAGCTTAAGTATAAACTCCTACGAGCAGTACTTC	CASSLSINSYEQYF
TRBD1	TRBV6-5	TRBJ2-1	NA	TGTGCCAGCAGTTACTCTGGACAGGGGGTCAACAATGAGCAGTTCTTC	CASSYSGQGVNNEQFF
TRBD2	TRBV7-2	TRBJ2-7	NA	TGTGCCAGCAGCACTAGTATAGCGGGTCGCTCCTACGAGCAGTACTTC	CASSTSIAGRSYEQYF
NA	TRBV27	TRBJ1-5	once	TGTGCCAGCAGGATCGACACATATAGCAATCAGCCCCAGCATTTT	CASRIDTYSNQPQHF
NA	TRBV30	TRBJ1-1	once	TGTGCCTGGAGTTTCGACAGGAACACTGAAGCTTTCTTT	CAWSFDRNTEAFF
NA	TRBV19	TRBJ1-2	NA	TGTGCTTCTAGGGATGGTGGCTACACCTTC	CASRDGGYTF
NA	TRBV11-2	TRBJ1-4	NA	TGTGCCAGCAGCTTACGTAGGCCTACCCTCCCTAATGAAAAACTGTTTTTT	CASSLRRPTLPNEKLFF
NA	TRBV6-5	TRBJ2-1	NA	TGTGCCAGCAGTTACGAGGGGATGGTATCCTACAATGAGCAGTTCTTC	CASSYEGMVSYNEQFF
NA	TRBV9	TRBJ1-3	NA	TGTGCCAGCAGCTCCAGCGTTGGGGGAAACACCATATATTTT	CASSSSVGGNTIYF
NA	TRBV24-1	TRBJ2-7	NA	TGTGCCACCAGTAAAGGACAGACCTCCTACGAGCAGTACTTC	CATSKGQTSYEQYF
TRBD1	TRBV28	TRBJ2-2	NA	TGTGCCAGCAGTTCCTGGACAGGGCAAACCGGGGAGCTGTTTTTT	CASSSWTGQTGELFF
TRBD1	TRBV6-5	TRBJ1-1	NA	TGTGCCAGCAGCCGAGGGGGCAAGACTGAAGCTTTCTTT	CASSRGGKTEAFF
NA	TRBV30	TRBJ1-1	NA	TGTGCCTGGAGTGTATTAACGGAGAACACTGAAGCTTTCTTT	CAWSVLTENTEAFF
NA	TRBV13	TRBJ1-3	NA	TGTGCCAGCAGCTTAGGCGGGCAGAGCTCTGGAAACACCATATATTTT	CASSLGGQSSGNTIYF
NA	TRBV5-4	TRBJ2-1	NA	TGTGCCAGCAGCCCCCATGGGGGTGAGCAGTTCTTC	CASSPHGGEQFF
TRBD2	TRBV12-3/TRBV12-4	TRBJ2-7	NA	TGTGCCAGCAGTTTGGGACTAGCGGGGGAGCAGTACTTC	CASSLGLAGEQYF
TRBD2	TRBV29-1	TRBJ2-3	many	TGCAGCGTCCGATACGGACTAGCTGCAGATACGCAGTATTTT	CSVRYGLAADTQYF
TRBD1	TRBV9	TRBJ2-1	once	TGTGCCAGCAGCGTAGCCCCGGGACAGGGCTACAATGAGCAGTTCTTC	CASSVAPGQGYNEQFF
NA	TRBV18	TRBJ1-5	NA	TGTGCCAGCTCACCACTGGCCGATCAGCCCCAGCATTTT	CASSPLADQPQHF
NA	TRBV27	TRBJ1-2	NA	TGTGCCAGCAGTCCTTACACCCCTAACTATGGCTACACCTTC	CASSPYTPNYGYTF